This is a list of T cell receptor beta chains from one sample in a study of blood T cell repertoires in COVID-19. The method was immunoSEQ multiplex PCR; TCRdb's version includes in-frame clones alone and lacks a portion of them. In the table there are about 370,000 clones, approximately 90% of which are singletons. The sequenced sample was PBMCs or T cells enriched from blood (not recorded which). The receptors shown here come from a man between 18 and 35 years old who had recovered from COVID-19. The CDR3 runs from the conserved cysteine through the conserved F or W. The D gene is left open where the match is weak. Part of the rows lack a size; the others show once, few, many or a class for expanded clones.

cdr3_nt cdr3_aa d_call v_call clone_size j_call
TGCAGCGTTGTCAGGTTGGACTATGGCTACACCTTC CSVVRLDYGYTF NA TRBV29-1 NA TRBJ1-2
TGTGCCAGCTCACCCGGACAGGGAAGCTATGGCTACACCTTC CASSPGQGSYGYTF TRBD1 TRBV18 NA TRBJ1-2
TGCGCCAGCAGCTTGGTGGCAGGGGAGAGTGGCTACACCTTC CASSLVAGESGYTF NA TRBV5-1 once TRBJ1-2
TGTGCCAGCACCCCCGAGCGGCCGAACTATGGCTACACCTTC CASTPERPNYGYTF NA TRBV9 once TRBJ1-2
TGTGCCAACGGTGAGGAGACCCAGTACTTC CANGEETQYF NA TRBV7-6 NA TRBJ2-5
TGTGCCAGCAGCTTCGTGGGAGAGAGCTCCTACGAGCAGTACTTC CASSFVGESSYEQYF NA TRBV7-2 once TRBJ2-7
TGTGCCATCAGTCCCGGGGCCTACGAGCAGTACTTC CAISPGAYEQYF NA TRBV10-3 NA TRBJ2-7
TGCGCCAGCAGCGGAAGAAGACAGGGGGCAAACGACTACACCTTC CASSGRRQGANDYTF TRBD1 TRBV5-1 once TRBJ1-2
TGTGCCAGCAGCTTGGACTACTATGGCTACACCTTC CASSLDYYGYTF NA TRBV5-4 NA TRBJ1-2
TGTGCCAGCAGCCAAGGTCAGGCCGCGCAGTACTTC CASSQGQAAQYF NA TRBV3-1/TRBV3-2 NA TRBJ2-7
TGTGCCAGCAGTTTCCCCGGGACAGTGTTGTTTAAAGGCTACACCTTC CASSFPGTVLFKGYTF TRBD1 TRBV28 NA TRBJ1-2
TGTGCCAGCAGAATACTAGCGTCCGGGGAGCTGTTTTTT CASRILASGELFF TRBD2 TRBV2 NA TRBJ2-2
TGTGCCAGCAGTCGACAGGGGGTGTTTAGTCAGCCCCAGCATTTT CASSRQGVFSQPQHF TRBD1 TRBV27 NA TRBJ1-5
TGTGCCAGCAGTCCCGAAACGGGGGCCTACAATGAGCAGTTCTTC CASSPETGAYNEQFF NA TRBV27 NA TRBJ2-1
TGTGCCAGCAGCCCGAGGACAGGGGAACCCTACGAGCAGTACTTC CASSPRTGEPYEQYF TRBD1 TRBV3-1/TRBV3-2 NA TRBJ2-7
TGTGCCACCAGTGATTCGGGACAGAGCAATCAGCCCCAGCATTTT CATSDSGQSNQPQHF TRBD1 TRBV24-1 NA TRBJ1-5
TGTGCCAGCCGACAGGGAAAGTCACCCCTCCACTTT CASRQGKSPLHF TRBD1 TRBV28 few TRBJ1-6
TGTGCCAGCGGAGTGAACACTGAAGCTTTCTTT CASGVNTEAFF NA TRBV6-5 NA TRBJ1-1
TGTGCCAGCAGCTTCGGGTCATTGGAAGCTTTCTTT CASSFGSLEAFF NA TRBV13 NA TRBJ1-1
TGTGCCAGTAGAAATCCAGGGGGCGGTAGCAATCAGCCCCAGCATTTT CASRNPGGGSNQPQHF TRBD1 TRBV19 few TRBJ1-5
TGCAGCGTTTTTCCGGGACTACTGTCCTTAGACTCCTACAATGAGCAGTTCTTC CSVFPGLLSLDSYNEQFF TRBD2 TRBV29-1 NA TRBJ2-1
TGTGCCAGCAGCGACAGGGCCCAGCCCCAGCATTTT CASSDRAQPQHF TRBD1 TRBV28 NA TRBJ1-5
TGTGCCAGCAGCACAGGGGTGGGAACCTACGAGCAGTACTTC CASSTGVGTYEQYF TRBD1 TRBV7-9 NA TRBJ2-7
TGCAGCGTCCCGGGACAGGGCACCACTGAAGCTTTCTTT CSVPGQGTTEAFF TRBD1 TRBV29-1 NA TRBJ1-1
TGTGCCAGCAGCCAGAGTTATGAGCAGTTCTTC CASSQSYEQFF NA TRBV6-2/TRBV6-3 NA TRBJ2-1
TGTGCCAGCAGCTACCGGACAGGGGTAGGCTACAATGAGCAGTTCTTC CASSYRTGVGYNEQFF TRBD1 TRBV11-2 once TRBJ2-1
TGTGCCACCGAGGGGACAAAAAACTATGGCTACACCTTC CATEGTKNYGYTF NA TRBV19 few TRBJ1-2
TGTGCCAGCAGCTCTCTAGACGGGGTTTATTTAGGTTCACCCCTCCACTTT CASSSLDGVYLGSPLHF NA TRBV7-8 once TRBJ1-6
TGCGCCAGCAGCTTGGAGGGGACAGGGTTTGGCAACACTGAAGCTTTCTTT CASSLEGTGFGNTEAFF TRBD1 TRBV5-1 few TRBJ1-1
TGTGCCAGCAGTTCCCTGAGCACCGGGGCTTTCTTT CASSSLSTGAFF NA TRBV6-5 once TRBJ1-1
TGTGCCAACCCAGGGGGCGATGAGCAGTTCTTC CANPGGDEQFF TRBD1 TRBV2 NA TRBJ2-1
TGTGCCAGCAGCGGGACTAGCGTACTCCAAGAGACCCAGTACTTC CASSGTSVLQETQYF TRBD2 TRBV28 NA TRBJ2-5
TGTGCCAGCAGCTTAAACCCAGGGGAGCAGCCCCAGCATTTT CASSLNPGEQPQHF NA TRBV7-3 NA TRBJ1-5
TGTGCCAGCAGCCCAGAGGACACCCAAGAGACCCAGTACTTC CASSPEDTQETQYF NA TRBV7-9 once TRBJ2-5
TGTGCCAGCAGCTTAGCCGGTGATGCCGGGGAGCTGTTTTTT CASSLAGDAGELFF NA TRBV7-8 few TRBJ2-2
TGCAGCGTTCAGGGACAGGGGCTGGTGGATGGCTACACCTTC CSVQGQGLVDGYTF TRBD1 TRBV29-1 few TRBJ1-2
TGTGCCAGCAGTGTCAAACTAGCGGGGTCTGAGACCCAGTACTTC CASSVKLAGSETQYF TRBD2 TRBV25-1 NA TRBJ2-5
TGTGCCAGCAGCTTAGTGTCAGGTAGCACTGAAGCTTTCTTT CASSLVSGSTEAFF NA TRBV7-2 once TRBJ1-1
TGCGCCAGCAGTCAATACCCCAGAGAGGGGACAGATGACTCTGGGGCCAACGTCCTGACTTTC CASSQYPREGTDDSGANVLTF TRBD1 TRBV23-1 NA TRBJ2-6
TGTGCCAGCAGCCCTCAGTCGGGCAGGGGAAATGGCTACACCTTC CASSPQSGRGNGYTF NA TRBV7-2 NA TRBJ1-2
TGTGCCAGTAGTATAGAACAGGGTTCCTACAATGAGCAGTTCTTC CASSIEQGSYNEQFF NA TRBV19 once TRBJ2-1
TGTGCCAGCAGTCCCACAAGAAGGAAGGGGGCTGAAGCTTTCTTT CASSPTRRKGAEAFF NA TRBV27 once TRBJ1-1
TGTGCCTGGAGTAGGGGACTAGCGGGAGGACCCACCCTCACAGATACGCAGTATTTT CAWSRGLAGGPTLTDTQYF TRBD2 TRBV30 NA TRBJ2-3
TGTGCCAGCAGCTTTATGGAAGGGGGCACTGAAGCTTTCTTT CASSFMEGGTEAFF NA TRBV7-8 NA TRBJ1-1
TGTGCCAGCAACGTACCTCTCGGGGTAAGCACTGAAGCTTTCTTT CASNVPLGVSTEAFF NA TRBV28 few TRBJ1-1
TGCAGCGTTTTGTCAGGGGACAACACCGGGGAGCTGTTTTTT CSVLSGDNTGELFF NA TRBV29-1 NA TRBJ2-2
TGTGCCAGCAGCCTCTGTATTGGGGCGATTTACTCTAATGAAAAACTGTTTTTT CASSLCIGAIYSNEKLFF NA TRBV11-3 NA TRBJ1-4
TGTGCCAGCAGTGTGTGGACAGGGAATCAGCCCCAGCATTTT CASSVWTGNQPQHF TRBD1 TRBV2 NA TRBJ1-5